The 30 T cell receptor beta chains presented below share a single source sample, sequenced in a study of blood T cell repertoires in COVID-19 (dated by TCRdb to 2018 to 2020). Libraries were constructed by the immunoSEQ multiplex PCR assay. Held by TCRdb, this immuneACCESS table contains in-frame sequences only and omits some clones. Under half of the omission traces to an unresolved V gene where checked; the cause of the rest is unknown. This sample lists about 270,000 clones; around nine tenths were detected once. Around 8.8% of the sample is taken by the ten largest. The sequenced material came from peripheral blood. These TCRs come from a man aged 35 to 55 with active or convalescent COVID-19.

This chain connects TRBV30 to TRBJ2-3; 8 bases line up with TRBD2. The CDR3 runs to 15 residues. Trimming removed 0 bases from V and 4 bases from J; junction bases left unmatched: 6. Germline V lookup: CDR1 GTSNPN, CDR2 SVGIG (reference sequence). For the CDR3, the DNA is TGTGCCTGGAGTGTAGCCGGGGGGGCCTCAGATACGCAGTATTTT. Encoded protein: CAWSVAGGASDTQYF.

The CDR3 loop reads CASSDQGSSYEQYF. The CDR3 DNA reads TGTGCCAGCAGTGACCAGGGGTCCTCCTACGAGCAGTACTTC. The V and J genes are TRBV2 and TRBJ2-7, with TRBD1 as a possible D gene (6 bases). Germline CDR1 SNHLY, CDR2 FYNNEI. V shed 3 bases and J shed 0 bases, with 9 bases lying between them. This CDR3 is 14 amino acids long.

As concerns this clone: Other nucleotide sequences from this sample produce the same CDR3. CDR3 residues: CASSPTGNSYEQYF. CDR3 nucleotides: TGTGCCAGCAGCCCAACAGGGAACTCCTACGAGCAGTACTTC. The V gene is TRBV7-2, the J gene TRBJ2-7; a possible D gene is TRBD1 (6 bases). The CDR3 loop spans 14 amino acids. Trimming left V 5 bases short and J 0 bases short, with 11 bases between. The V gene's germline CDR1 is SGHTA and CDR2 FQGNSA.

The chain combines TRBV9 with TRBJ1-3; D ambiguous. The germline V and J ends were trimmed by 0 bases and 4 bases, with 11 bases remaining between them. Germline V gene lookup returns CDR1 SGDLS and CDR2 YYNGEE. The CDR3 is made up of 15 amino acids. DNA of the CDR3: TGTGCCAGCAGCGTAGAACTTGCGGGAGGAAACACCATATATTTT. This codes for CASSVELAGGNTIYF.

The V gene is TRBV7-9, the J gene TRBJ2-5, with TRBD1 matching over 8 bases. The V gene's germline CDR1 is SEHNR and CDR2 FQNEAQ (reference sequence). V shed 5 bases, J shed 5 bases, and the junction held 7 bases outside the gene matches. The CDR3 sequence is 14 residues long. The CDR3 here is CASSPRDRGETQYF. The CDR3 region has the DNA TGTGCCAGCAGCCCCAGAGACAGGGGCGAGACCCAGTACTTC.

As for this clone: One end of the junction fails to match germline, which may point to a read error. V gene TRBV14 combines with J gene TRBJ1-5; D is uncertain. Germline CDR1 SGHDN, CDR2 FVKESK. CDR3 size: 14 residues. CDR3 DNA sequence: TGTGCCAGCAGCCACCGGAGGATTAATCGGCCCCAGCATTTT. Translated, it gives CASSHRRINRPQHF.

The CDR3 sequence: CATGRGISNEQFF. The CDR3 DNA reads TGTGCCACCGGCCGAGGGATCTCCAATGAGCAGTTCTTC. The chain is built from TRBV24-1 and TRBJ2-1; D is possibly TRBD2 (5 bases). Trimming stripped 9 bases from V and 6 bases from J, with 14 bases between. CDR3 size: 13 residues. Germline lookup yields CDR1 KGHDR and CDR2 SFDVKD.

CDR3 sequence reads: CASSQDGTGSYNEQFF. The CDR3 nucleotides are TGTGCCAGCAGCCAAGATGGTACGGGTTCCTACAATGAGCAGTTCTTC. V usage is TRBV4-2 and J usage is TRBJ2-1; unclear D gene. The CDR3 totals 16 residues. Germline V gene lookup returns CDR1 LGHNA and CDR2 YNFKEQ. The V end lost 0 bases, the J end lost 1 base, and 10 bases lay between the germline ends.

For the CDR3, the DNA is TGTGCCAGCAGCGTAGCGACGGGGAGAGCGGTACCTGGGGCCAACGTCCTGACTTTC. Residues: CASSVATGRAVPGANVLTF. This rearrangement joins TRBV9 to TRBJ2-6, with D possibly matching TRBD2 (5 bases). Germline CDR1 and CDR2: SGDLS and YYNGEE. CDR3 length: 19 amino acids. Trimming removed 0 bases from V and 2 bases from J, with 18 bases in between.

The genes are TRBV15 and TRBJ1-5, with 7 bases matching TRBD1. With V trimmed by 0 bases and J by 5 bases, 10 bases remained unmatched. Germline-derived CDR1 and CDR2 are LNHNV and YYDKDF (reference sequence). This CDR3 spans 17 amino acids. The CDR3 here is CATSRDFGRGSYQPQHF. The CDR3 bases are TGTGCCACCAGCAGAGATTTCGGCAGGGGGTCTTATCAGCCCCAGCATTTT.

The gene calls are TRBV4-1 and TRBJ2-7; D remains unclear. Germline loops: CDR1 MGHRA, CDR2 YSYEKL. V was pared by 0 bases and J by 0 bases, with 6 bases between. The CDR3 runs 14 residues. CDR3 DNA sequence: TGCGCCAGCAGCCAAGAAAGCTTCTCCTACGAGCAGTACTTC. It translates to CASSQESFSYEQYF.

The chain links TRBV30 to TRBJ2-7, with 8 bases fitting TRBD1. The CDR3 is 15 residues long. V was clipped by 3 bases and J by 3 bases; unmatched bases: 10. Per the germline V gene, CDR1 is GTSNPN and CDR2 is SVGIG (reference sequence). The CDR3 here is CAWRGSGGLNYEQYF. CDR3 DNA: TGTGCCTGGAGGGGTTCAGGGGGCCTAAACTACGAGCAGTACTTC.

This clone has a single count. This chain joins TRBV11-2 and TRBJ1-1; D is undetermined. The CDR3 is 13 amino acids. Trimming cost V 0 bases and J 1 base, with 3 bases left between them. Germline V gene data show CDR1 as SGHAT and CDR2 as FQNNGV. CDR3 loop: CASSLDQNTEAFF. The CDR3 DNA reads as TGTGCCAGCAGCTTAGATCAGAACACTGAAGCTTTCTTT.

The chain joins TRBV19 to TRBJ1-3, with 7 bases lining up with TRBD1. Germline V gene sequence: CDR1 LNHDA, CDR2 SQIVND (reference sequence). CDR3 length equals 17 residues. The trim removed 2 bases at V and 0 bases at J, leaving 7 bases unmatched. CDR3 bases: TGTGCCAGTAGTATATCGGGGACAGCGTTCTCTGGAAACACCATATATTTT. Translation gives CASSISGTAFSGNTIYF. The full variable domain, with the rest looked up from reference TRBV19 and TRBJ1-3, is DGGITQSPKYLFRKEGQNVTLSCEQNLNHDAMYWYRQDPGQGLRLIYYSQIVNDFQKGDIAEGYSVSREKKESFPLTVTSAQKNPTAFYLCASSISGTAFSGNTIYFGEGSWLTVV.

The chain carries TRBV27 and TRBJ2-7; 10 bases agree with TRBD1. Germline assignment: CDR1 MNHEY and CDR2 SMNVEV (reference sequence). J lost 7 bases, V lost 4 bases, and 13 bases had no gene match. The CDR3 is 16 residues long. CDR3 DNA: TGTGCCAGCAGTTCCCGCCCCGGGACAGGGGTATGGGAGCAGTACTTC. This codes for CASSSRPGTGVWEQYF.

This chain uses TRBV6-5 with TRBJ1-3, with TRBD1 as a possible D gene (5 bases). Germline-derived CDR1 and CDR2 are MNHEY and SVGAGI. Trimming removed 6 bases from V and 0 bases from J, with 12 bases in between. This CDR3 contains 15 residues. The CDR3 region is CASRATGNSGNTIYF. In DNA form, the CDR3 reads TGTGCCAGCAGGGCTACAGGTAACTCTGGAAACACCATATATTTT.

The V and J genes are TRBV5-1 and TRBJ1-2; D call uncertain. The CDR3 totals 14 residues. The V gene lost 0 bases and the J gene lost 4 bases, with 10 bases spanning the gap. From germline, CDR1 is SGHRS and CDR2 YFSETQ. The CDR3: CASSLDHGSYGYTF. DNA of the CDR3: TGCGCCAGCAGCTTGGACCATGGGAGCTATGGCTACACCTTC.

V usage is TRBV5-1 and J usage is TRBJ1-3; D remains unclear. Trimming left V 6 bases short and J 2 bases short, with 15 bases between. Germline-derived CDR1 and CDR2 are SGHRS and YFSETQ. The CDR3 consists of 15 residues. The CDR3 coding sequence is TGCGCCAGCACCTACGGGGAACGGCCTGGAAACACCATATATTTT. Translating it yields CASTYGERPGNTIYF.

The sample holds a few counts of this clone. The chain employs TRBV10-3 and TRBJ2-1; D possibly corresponds to TRBD2 (6 bases). CDR1 ENHRY and CDR2 SYGVKD come from the germline V gene. Trimming left V 5 bases short and J 9 bases short, with 11 bases between. CDR3 length equals 12 residues. The DNA of the CDR3 is TGTGCCATCAGTCCACGGACTATTGAGCAGTTCTTC. Translated, it gives CAISPRTIEQFF.

V and J are TRBV27 and TRBJ2-4; possible D gene TRBD1, 6 bases. Germline V gene lookup returns CDR1 MNHEY and CDR2 SMNVEV (reference sequence). This CDR3 comprises 16 residues. The V end lost 5 bases, the J end lost 0 bases, and 14 bases lay between the germline ends. The CDR3 sequence: CASSTQDSLAKNIQYF. For the CDR3, the DNA is TGTGCCAGCAGTACTCAGGACAGTTTAGCCAAAAACATTCAGTACTTC.

The V and J genes are TRBV6-6 and TRBJ1-1, with 7 bases fitting TRBD1. CDR1 and CDR2 (germline): MNHNY, SVGAGI (reference sequence). This CDR3 region has 14 residues. V trimming: 0 bases; J trimming: 3 bases; junction bases outside the gene matches: 1. DNA of the CDR3: TGTGCCAGCAGTTACTCCGACAGGGACACTGAAGCTTTCTTT. Amino acid sequence: CASSYSDRDTEAFF.

The CDR3 nucleotides read TGTGCCAGCAGCCAAGATCACCCCGGGACAGGGAACAGTCAGCCCCAGCATTTT. This gives the protein CASSQDHPGTGNSQPQHF. The chain carries TRBV3-1 (or the pseudogene TRBV3-2) and TRBJ1-5; 9 bases match TRBD1. The V segment lost 0 bases and the J segment 6 bases; nucleotides outside the gene matches: 12. CDR3 size: 18 residues. Germline-derived CDR1 and CDR2 are LGHDT and YNNKEL (reference sequence).

The chain recombines TRBV4-1 with TRBJ1-1; 7 nucleotides line up with TRBD1. The V gene end was trimmed by 5 bases and the J gene end by 1 base; junction bases not matched to a gene: 7. The CDR3 is 15 amino acids. Germline values: CDR1 MGHRA, CDR2 YSYEKL. CDR3 DNA sequence: TGCGCCAGCAGCTACGGAGGACAGGCGAACACTGAAGCTTTCTTT. Its translation is CASSYGGQANTEAFF.

CDR3 coding DNA: TGTGCCAGCAGCTTCGGACAGGGGAGGATGAACACTGAAGCTTTCTTT. Translation gives CASSFGQGRMNTEAFF. The chain uses TRBV7-2 and TRBJ1-1, with 9 bases aligning to TRBD1. CDR1 and CDR2 (germline): SGHTA, FQGNSA. The CDR3 contains 16 residues. With 3 bases clipped from V and 0 bases from J, the junction kept 5 bases outside the gene matches.

This chain connects TRBV24-1 to TRBJ1-4; TRBD1 might be the D (5 bases). V shed 1 base and J shed 3 bases, with 11 bases lying between them. CDR3 length equals 16 residues. In germline, CDR1 is KGHDR, CDR2 SFDVKD. The CDR3 is CATSDLLGGANEKLFF. In nucleotides, the CDR3 is TGTGCCACCAGTGATTTACTCGGGGGGGCTAATGAAAAACTGTTTTTT.

This clone was found a few times. The gene calls are TRBV12-3 or TRBV12-4 and TRBJ2-1; 8 nucleotides match TRBD2. The CDR3 is 13 residues long. V was pared by 8 bases and J by 4 bases, with 4 bases of the junction left unmatched. CDR3 protein: CASALADYNEQFF. CDR3 coding DNA: TGTGCCAGCGCACTAGCGGATTACAATGAGCAGTTCTTC.

V and J are TRBV6-6 and TRBJ2-5; TRBD1 might be the D (5 bases). V was cut by 8 bases and J by 5 bases, with 15 bases left in between. The CDR3 has 13 amino acids. Germline values: CDR1 MNHNY, CDR2 SVGAGI (reference sequence). CDR3 region: CASATPAGETQYF. CDR3 nucleotides: TGTGCCAGCGCTACCCCGGCAGGGGAGACCCAGTACTTC.

The rearrangement uses TRBV24-1 and TRBJ2-5, with D perhaps TRBD2 (6 bases). The V gene lost 3 bases and the J gene lost 1 base, with 14 bases spanning the gap. The CDR3 totals 16 residues. Germline CDR1 is KGHDR and CDR2 is SFDVKD. The CDR3 region is CATSDKYRDSQETQYF. The CDR3 bases are TGTGCCACCAGTGATAAGTATAGGGACTCCCAAGAGACCCAGTACTTC.

The chain joins TRBV5-1 to TRBJ2-1; D gene ambiguous. The ends were cut back, 2 bases at V and 5 bases at J, with 8 bases in the middle. Germline V CDR1 and CDR2: SGHRS, YFSETQ. This CDR3 is built from 13 residues. The CDR3 loop reads CASSFGLNNEQFF. In DNA, the CDR3 is TGCGCCAGCAGCTTTGGCCTCAACAATGAGCAGTTCTTC. The full variable domain, in which reference TRBV5-1 and TRBJ2-1 provide the parts outside the CDR3, is KAGVTQTPRYLIKTRGQQVTLSCSPISGHRSVSWYQQTPGQGLQFLFEYFSETQRNKGNFPGRFSGRQFSNSRSEMNVSTLELGDSALYLCASSFGLNNEQFFGPGTRLTVL.

The rearrangement joins TRBV5-1 to TRBJ2-2; 7 bases map to TRBD1. V lost 2 bases and J lost 8; bases outside the gene matches: 3. The CDR3 has 13 amino acids. Germline V gene lookup returns CDR1 SGHRS and CDR2 YFSETQ. The CDR3 loop reads CASSLTGAGELFF. The CDR3 bases are TGCGCCAGCAGCTTAACAGGGGCAGGGGAGCTGTTTTTT.